The clone carrying this T cell receptor (beta chain) was recorded at least ten times. Its specificity is unknown. Patients in the hyperthyroidism group, adults aged 18 to 65, were newly diagnosed, under 2 months' duration. The authors amplified TCR beta CDR3 regions, and they did so from RNA transcripts for repertoire sequencing. The first round was an RT-PCR with HTBI primers, and the second round was a multiplex PCR. TCRdb fed the multiplex PCR reads into MiXCR, producing one record per CDR3 protein. Altogether 1 million to 1.3 million distinct CDR3 sequences are present, less than 45% being singletons, with the ten largest covering around 10%. The source of the sample is a study of Graves' ophthalmopathy and Graves' hyperthyroidism. Study conclusions and caveats: Thyroid clonotypes that were expanded above 0.001 frequency mostly also appeared in blood.

The CDR3 is made up of 14 amino acids. Trimming took off 2 bases at V and 8 bases at J, with 12 bases between the two ends. CDR1 is SGHVS, CDR2 FNYEAQ, per germline. The clonotype was recovered from an adult man with Graves' hyperthyroidism. The V gene is TRBV7-6, the J gene TRBJ1-4, with D maybe TRBD1 (5 bases). The sequenced material came from peripheral blood or thyroid tissue (not recorded which). The CDR3: CASSLFQGDEKLFF. CDR3 nucleotide sequence: TGTGCCAGCAGCTTATTCCAGGGTGACGAAAAACTGTTTTTT.